This T cell receptor beta chain was recovered during a study of blood T cell repertoires in COVID-19. Study summary: Whether acute or convalescent, the COVID-19 samples came from the United States, Italy and Spain. Sample material is recorded as cDNA or gDNA derived from T cells, B-cell-depleted T cells, or PBMCs.

Trimming removed 3 bases at V and 7 bases at J, with 10 bases between. The CDR3 sequence is 12 residues long. The germline CDR1 and CDR2 sequences are SQVTM and ANQGSEA. As handled by the study authors: For nucleated cells, counts were estimated from reference gene primer amplification. Using immunoSEQ multiplex PCR, the repertoire was profiled, and TCRdb retains in-frame clones only, with some absent. V, J and clone size are those of that table, while D and trimming were read from the DNA. The sample lists a few hundred thousand clones, 86% occurring once. The chain couples TRBV29-1 to TRBJ2-4; TRBD1 is a possible D gene (7 bases). The TCR was taken from a man between 35 and 55 years old who had recovered from COVID-19. The sample taken for sequencing was peripheral blood. This CDR3 reads CSVETGRNIQYF. The CDR3 nucleotides read TGCAGCGTTGAGACAGGGAGGAACATTCAGTACTTC.